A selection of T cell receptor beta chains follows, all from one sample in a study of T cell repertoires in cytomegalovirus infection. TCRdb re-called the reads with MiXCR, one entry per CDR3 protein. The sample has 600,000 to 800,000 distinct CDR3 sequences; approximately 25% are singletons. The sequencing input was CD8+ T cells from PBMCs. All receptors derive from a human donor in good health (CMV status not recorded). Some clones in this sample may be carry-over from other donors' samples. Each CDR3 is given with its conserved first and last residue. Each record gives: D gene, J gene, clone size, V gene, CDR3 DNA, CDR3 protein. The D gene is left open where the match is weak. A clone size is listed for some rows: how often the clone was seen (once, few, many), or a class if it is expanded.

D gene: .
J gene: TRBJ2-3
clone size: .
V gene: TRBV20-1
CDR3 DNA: TGCAGTGCTAGCATAGGTGACAATAACCCAGATACGCAGTATTTT
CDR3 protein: CSASIGDNNPDTQYF

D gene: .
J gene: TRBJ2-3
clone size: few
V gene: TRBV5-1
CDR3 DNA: TGCGCCAGCAGAAAACCCACGGGGACTAGCACAGATACGCAGTATTTT
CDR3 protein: CASRKPTGTSTDTQYF

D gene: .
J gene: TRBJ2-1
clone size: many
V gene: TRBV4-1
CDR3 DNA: TGCGCCAGCAGCCACCCTAAGCAGGGGGGGCCCGAAAATGAGCAGTTCTTC
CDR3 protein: CASSHPKQGGPENEQFF

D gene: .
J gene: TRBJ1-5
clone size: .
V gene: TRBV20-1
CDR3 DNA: TGCAGTGCTCCTTTGAAGGGATGGAATCAGCCCCAGCATTTT
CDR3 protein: CSAPLKGWNQPQHF

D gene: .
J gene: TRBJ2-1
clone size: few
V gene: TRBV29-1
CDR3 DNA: TGCAGCGTTGAATCAGGGGTGAATGAGCAGTTCTTC
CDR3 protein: CSVESGVNEQFF

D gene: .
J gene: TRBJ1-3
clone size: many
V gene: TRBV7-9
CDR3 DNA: TGTGCCAGCAGCTCGGACAGTTACTCTGGAAACACCATATATTTT
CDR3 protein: CASSSDSYSGNTIYF

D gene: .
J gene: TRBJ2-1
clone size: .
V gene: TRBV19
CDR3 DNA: TGTGCCAGTAGTGTGTCAGGGGGGGGGAATGAGCAGTTCTTC
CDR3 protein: CASSVSGGGNEQFF

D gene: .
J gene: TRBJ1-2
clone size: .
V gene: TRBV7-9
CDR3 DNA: TGTGCCAGCAGCTTACCAGAGGGGCGGTATGGCTACACCTTC
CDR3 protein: CASSLPEGRYGYTF

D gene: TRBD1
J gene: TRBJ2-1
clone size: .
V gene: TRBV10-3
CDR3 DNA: TGTGCCGCCTCGGGGCACCCGGAGGGACAGGTAAACAATGAGCAGTTCTTC
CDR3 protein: CAASGHPEGQVNNEQFF

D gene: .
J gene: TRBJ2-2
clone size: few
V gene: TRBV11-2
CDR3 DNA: TGTGCCAGCAGCTTAGAGACACTGAACACCGGGGAGCTGTTTTTT
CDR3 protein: CASSLETLNTGELFF

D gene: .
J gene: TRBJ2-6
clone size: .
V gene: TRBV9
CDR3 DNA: TGTGCCAGCAGCGTAGGGAGGGGACTTGGGGCCAACGTCCTGACTTTC
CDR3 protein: CASSVGRGLGANVLTF

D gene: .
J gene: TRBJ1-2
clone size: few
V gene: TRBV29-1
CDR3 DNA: TGCAGCGTTGAAGATAGTATTCACACACCCCTGGAGGACTATGGCTACACCTTC
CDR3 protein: CSVEDSIHTPLEDYGYTF

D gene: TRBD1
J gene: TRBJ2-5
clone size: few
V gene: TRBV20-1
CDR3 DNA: TGCAGTGCTAGAGATCGGGACAGGGAAGAGACCCAGTACTTC
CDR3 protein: CSARDRDREETQYF

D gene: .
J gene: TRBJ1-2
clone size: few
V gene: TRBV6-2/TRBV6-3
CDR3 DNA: TGTGCCACCTTCAGTTTGGCCGATGGCTACACCTTC
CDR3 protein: CATFSLADGYTF

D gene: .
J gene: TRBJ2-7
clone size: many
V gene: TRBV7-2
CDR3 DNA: TGTGCCAGCAGCTGGACAGTCCAGGGCCTTTTCTACGAGCAGTACTTC
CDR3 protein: CASSWTVQGLFYEQYF

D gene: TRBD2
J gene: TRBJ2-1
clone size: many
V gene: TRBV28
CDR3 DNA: TGTGCCAGCAGCTCCTCTCGGCGGGGGGCCGAGTACAATGAGCAGTTCTTC
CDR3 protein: CASSSSRRGAEYNEQFF

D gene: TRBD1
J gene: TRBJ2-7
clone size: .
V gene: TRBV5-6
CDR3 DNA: TGTGCCAGCAGCTTTCAACTCGGACAGGGGAGGAGCTACGAGCAGTACTTC
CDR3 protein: CASSFQLGQGRSYEQYF

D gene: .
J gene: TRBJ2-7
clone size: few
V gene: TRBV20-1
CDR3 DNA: TGCAGTGCTTCCCCGGTTCCGTACTCCTACGAGCAGTACTTC
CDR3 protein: CSASPVPYSYEQYF

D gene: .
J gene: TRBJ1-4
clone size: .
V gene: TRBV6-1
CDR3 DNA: TGTGCCAGCAACCCGGACGGAAGGACATTCACAACTAATGAAAAACTGTTTTTT
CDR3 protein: CASNPDGRTFTTNEKLFF

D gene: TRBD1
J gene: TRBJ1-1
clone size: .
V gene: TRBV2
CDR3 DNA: TGTGCCAGCAGTGTTGGGACAGGCACTGAAGCTTTCTTT
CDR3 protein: CASSVGTGTEAFF

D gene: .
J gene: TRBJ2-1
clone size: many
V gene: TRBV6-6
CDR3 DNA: TGTGCCAGCAGTGGGGCGAAGAATGAGCAGTTCTTC
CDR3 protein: CASSGAKNEQFF

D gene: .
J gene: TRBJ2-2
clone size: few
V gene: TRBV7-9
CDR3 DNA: TGTGCCAGCACCCAGACCGGAGGGATTCCCACCGGGGAGCTGTTTTTT
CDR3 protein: CASTQTGGIPTGELFF

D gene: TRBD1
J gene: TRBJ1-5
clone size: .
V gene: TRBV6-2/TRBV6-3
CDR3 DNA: TGTGCCAGCCAAGGGGGACAGGTTTTGGCGCCCCAGCATTTT
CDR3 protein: CASQGGQVLAPQHF

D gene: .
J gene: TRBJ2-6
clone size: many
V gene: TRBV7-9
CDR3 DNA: TGTGCCAGCAGCTTAGACGCTACGTTGCCTCCTGGGGCCAACGTCCTGACTTTC
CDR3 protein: CASSLDATLPPGANVLTF

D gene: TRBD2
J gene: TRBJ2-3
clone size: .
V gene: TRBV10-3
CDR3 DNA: TGTGCCATCAGTGACACTAGCGGGGGCCTCACAGATACGCAGTATTTT
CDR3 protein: CAISDTSGGLTDTQYF

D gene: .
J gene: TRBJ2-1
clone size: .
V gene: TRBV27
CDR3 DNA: TGTGCCAGCAGTTTAAAAGCGGTGCATACAACGCCCTACAATGAGCAGTTCTTC
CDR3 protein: CASSLKAVHTTPYNEQFF

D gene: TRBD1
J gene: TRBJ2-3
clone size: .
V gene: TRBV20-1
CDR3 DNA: TGCAGTGCTAGAATAACAGGGGGTGAGGGGAACACAGATACGCAGTATTTT
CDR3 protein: CSARITGGEGNTDTQYF

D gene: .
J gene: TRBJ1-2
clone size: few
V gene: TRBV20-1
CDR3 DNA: TGCAGGGCTAAGCTCCCGGGCGGGCCCGCCAACGGTGGCTACACCTTC
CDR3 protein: CRAKLPGGPANGGYTF

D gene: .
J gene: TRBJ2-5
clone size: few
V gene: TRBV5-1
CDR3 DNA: TGCGCCAGCAGCTTGAGTTACCAGGGACAAGAGACCCAGTACTTC
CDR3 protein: CASSLSYQGQETQYF

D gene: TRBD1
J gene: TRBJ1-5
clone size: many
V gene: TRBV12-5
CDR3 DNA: TGTGCTAGTGGTTTCACACTACAGGGGGCTTATAGCAATCAGCCCCAGCATTTT
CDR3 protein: CASGFTLQGAYSNQPQHF

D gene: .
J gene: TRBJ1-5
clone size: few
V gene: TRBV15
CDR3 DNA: TGTGCCACCAGCAGAGGACAGAGCTATAGCAATCAGCCCCAGCATTTT
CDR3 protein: CATSRGQSYSNQPQHF

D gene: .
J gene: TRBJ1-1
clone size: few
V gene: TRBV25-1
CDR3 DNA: TGTGCCAGCAGGCAGGGAAAGGAAGCTTTCTTT
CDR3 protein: CASRQGKEAFF

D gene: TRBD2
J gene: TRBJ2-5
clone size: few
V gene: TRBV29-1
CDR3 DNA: TGCAGCGTGGCCCCAAGCGGGGCGGAGACCCAGTACTTC
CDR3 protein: CSVAPSGAETQYF

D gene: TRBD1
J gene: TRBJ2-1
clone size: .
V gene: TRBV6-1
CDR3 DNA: TGTGCCAGCAGTTCCGCTACAGGGGGGCTTCATGAGCAGTTCTTC
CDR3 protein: CASSSATGGLHEQFF

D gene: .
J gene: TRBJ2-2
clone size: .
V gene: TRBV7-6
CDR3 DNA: TGTGCCGGCAGCCCCAATTCCGGTCCGAACACCGGGGAGCTGTTTTTT
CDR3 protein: CAGSPNSGPNTGELFF

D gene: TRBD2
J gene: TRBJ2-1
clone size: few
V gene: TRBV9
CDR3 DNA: TGTGCCAGCAGCGTAGCCATAGCGGGGTTCAATGAGCAGTTCTTC
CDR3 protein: CASSVAIAGFNEQFF

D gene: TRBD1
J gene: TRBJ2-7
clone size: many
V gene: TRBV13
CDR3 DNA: TGTGCCAGCAGCTTAGTGGTACAGGGGTCCTACGAGCAGTACTTC
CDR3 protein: CASSLVVQGSYEQYF

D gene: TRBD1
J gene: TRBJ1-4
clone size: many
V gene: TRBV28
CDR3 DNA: TGTGCCAGCAGTTCGGTCCGGGACAGGGATTGGACAACTAATGAAAAACTGTTTTTT
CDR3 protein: CASSSVRDRDWTTNEKLFF

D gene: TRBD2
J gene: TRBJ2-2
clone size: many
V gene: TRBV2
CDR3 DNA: TGTGCCAGCAGTTACCCTAGCGGGGGGAACACCGGGGAGCTGTTTTTT
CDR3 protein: CASSYPSGGNTGELFF

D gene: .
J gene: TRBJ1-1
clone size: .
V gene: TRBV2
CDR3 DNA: TGTGCCAGCATGCCCGGGACACCCGAAGCTTTCTTT
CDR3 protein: CASMPGTPEAFF

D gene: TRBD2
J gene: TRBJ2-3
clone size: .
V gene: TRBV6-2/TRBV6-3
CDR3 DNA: TGTGCCAGCAGTTACTCGAGCGGGAGGGGGCTGGACACAGATACGCAGTATTTT
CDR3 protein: CASSYSSGRGLDTDTQYF

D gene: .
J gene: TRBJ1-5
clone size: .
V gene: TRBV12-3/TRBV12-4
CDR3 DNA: TGTGCCAGCGGTCTCGGGATCAATCAGCCCCAGCATTTT
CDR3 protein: CASGLGINQPQHF

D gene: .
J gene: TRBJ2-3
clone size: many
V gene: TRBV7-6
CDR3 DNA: TGTGCCAGCAGGCGTCTTCAGGGCGAGGGAGATACGCAGTATTTT
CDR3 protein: CASRRLQGEGDTQYF

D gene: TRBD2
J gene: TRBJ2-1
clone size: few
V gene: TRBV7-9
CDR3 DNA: TGTGCCAGCAGGCCTACTAGCGGGTACCACAATGAGCAGTTCTTC
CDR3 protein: CASRPTSGYHNEQFF

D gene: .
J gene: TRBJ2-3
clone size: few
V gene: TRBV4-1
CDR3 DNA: TGCGCCAGCAGCCAAGAAACAGGTTCTAGCACAGATACGCAGTATTTT
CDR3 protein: CASSQETGSSTDTQYF

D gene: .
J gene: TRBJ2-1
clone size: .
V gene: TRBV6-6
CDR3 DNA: TGTGCCAGCAGTTATTTGGAGGATGAGCAGTTCTTC
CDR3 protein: CASSYLEDEQFF

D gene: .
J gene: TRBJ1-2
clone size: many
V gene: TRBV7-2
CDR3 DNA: TGTGCCAGCAGCTTCGGTCATGGCTACACCTTC
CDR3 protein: CASSFGHGYTF

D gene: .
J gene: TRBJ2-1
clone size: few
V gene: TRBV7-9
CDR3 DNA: TGTGCCAGCAGCGGCGAATGGGCCCCGGATGAGCAGTTCTTC
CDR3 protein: CASSGEWAPDEQFF

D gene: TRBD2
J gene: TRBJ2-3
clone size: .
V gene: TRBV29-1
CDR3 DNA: TGCAGCGTTGGGGGACTAGCGGGGCCCAGGGGCACAGATACGCAGTATTTT
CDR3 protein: CSVGGLAGPRGTDTQYF

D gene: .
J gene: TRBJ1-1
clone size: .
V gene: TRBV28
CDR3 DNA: TGTGCCAGCAGCTCCACCGGGACGGAAGAAATTGAAGCTTTCTTT
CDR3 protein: CASSSTGTEEIEAFF

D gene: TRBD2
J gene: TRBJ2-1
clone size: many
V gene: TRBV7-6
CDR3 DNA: TGTGCCAGCAGCTTTCGTAAAGCGGGGAGCTCCTACAATGAGCAGTTCTTC
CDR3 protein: CASSFRKAGSSYNEQFF

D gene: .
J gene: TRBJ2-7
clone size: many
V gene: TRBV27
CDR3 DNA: TGTGCCAGCAGTTTCGGACTCGCCTACGAGCAGTACTTC
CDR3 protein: CASSFGLAYEQYF